The clone carrying this TCR beta chain was counted at least ten times. The antigen remains undetermined. The data originate from a study of CD8 T cells in ankylosing spondylitis. General study findings and limits: Past research had described some motif variants in reactive arthritis synovial fluid and blood. Disease-associated clones were CD8+ and fairly uncommon in peripheral blood. Ankylosing spondylitis blood seemed to carry a telltale TCR beta motif made of roughly 8 highly homologous variants.

The CDR3 runs 14 residues. J lost 5 bases, V lost 4 bases, and 6 bases had no gene match. CDR1 SGHTA and CDR2 FQGNSA come from the germline V gene. Using quantitative 5'-RACE with molecular barcodes, the authors made TCR beta libraries. MiXCR, applied by TCRdb to the 5' RACE reads, yields one record per CDR3 protein. Here the sample spans about 250,000 distinct CDR3 sequences, about 10% being singletons. The clonotype comes from a male donor with ankylosing spondylitis or in good health (not recorded which). This sequence joins TRBV7-2 and TRBJ2-5; 8 positions agree with TRBD2. Sequences were obtained from blood, either unsorted or a sorted T cell fraction (not recorded which). The CDR3 sequence: CASSSPPGGETQYF. DNA for the CDR3: TGTGCCAGCAGCTCCCCCCCGGGGGGGGAGACCCAGTACTTC.